These 8 T cell receptor beta chains came from one sample sequenced in a study of shared clonotypes between healthy human individuals. This table comes from immunoSEQ multiplex PCR, and its TCRdb copy is limited to in-frame clones, with some not included. Here the sample spans roughly 2,500,000 clones, approximately 93% being singletons. The specimen was naive CD4+ T cells from PBMCs. As for subset: CD45RA+ positively selected. The receptor set was obtained from a man between 18 and 29 years old in good health. Some clones in this sample may be carry-over from other donors' samples.

The chain combines TRBV5-1 with TRBJ2-1; D unresolved. The germline V gene encodes CDR1 SGHRS and CDR2 YFSETQ. Trimming cost V 0 bases and J 0 bases, with 7 bases left between them. CDR3 length: 15 amino acids. This chain's CDR3 is CASSLEPGSYNEQFF. The CDR3 bases are TGCGCCAGCAGCTTGGAGCCTGGCTCCTACAATGAGCAGTTCTTC.

The count of this clone is one. This rearrangement joins TRBV6-5 to TRBJ1-1; D remains ambiguous. Germline values: CDR1 MNHEY, CDR2 SVGAGI. Deletions cut 0 bases from V and 5 bases from J, with 13 bases between. The CDR3 sequence is 15 residues long. The CDR3 DNA follows: TGTGCCAGCAGTTACTCAAGGTGGGTGAGGACTGAAGCTTTCTTT. Translating gives CASSYSRWVRTEAFF.

CDR3 sequence (DNA): TGTGCCAGCAGCCCGGGTGAGAATCAGCCCCAGCATTTT. Translating it yields CASSPGENQPQHF. This chain uses TRBV5-4 with TRBJ1-5, with D unclear. There are 13 residues in the CDR3. From germline, CDR1 is SGHNT and CDR2 YYREEE (reference sequence). Trimming took off 4 bases at V and 4 bases at J, with 9 bases between the two ends.

J is TRBJ1-5 and V is TRBV5-1, with a weak D call TRBD1 (6 bases). This CDR3 comprises 17 residues. Germline values: CDR1 SGHRS, CDR2 YFSETQ. V shed 0 bases and J shed 0 bases, with 13 bases lying between them. CDR3 residues: CASSLAGGSYSNQPQHF. The CDR3 DNA reads TGCGCCAGCAGCTTGGCCGGGGGCAGTTATAGCAATCAGCCCCAGCATTTT. Full variable domain (rest looked up from reference TRBV5-1 and TRBJ1-5): KAGVTQTPRYLIKTRGQQVTLSCSPISGHRSVSWYQQTPGQGLQFLFEYFSETQRNKGNFPGRFSGRQFSNSRSEMNVSTLELGDSALYLCASSLAGGSYSNQPQHFGDGTRLSIL.

The gene calls are TRBV9 and TRBJ2-7; 8 bases fit TRBD2. The germline CDR1 and CDR2 sequences are SGDLS and YYNGEE. After removal of 6 bases from V and 0 bases from J, the junction contained 5 bases not matched to a gene. The CDR3 loop spans 14 amino acids. The CDR3 DNA follows: TGTGCCAGCACCCTGAGCGGGAGCTCCTACGAGCAGTACTTC. Its translation: CASTLSGSSYEQYF.

The rearrangement uses TRBV5-1 and TRBJ2-7; D not certain. CDR3 size: 12 residues. V shed 2 bases and J shed 3 bases, with 6 bases lying between them. Germline-derived CDR1 and CDR2 are SGHRS and YFSETQ. The CDR3 sequence: CASSFSRYEQYF. CDR3 DNA: TGCGCCAGCAGCTTTAGTCGCTACGAGCAGTACTTC.

The chain combines TRBV9 with TRBJ1-5; D perhaps matches TRBD1 (5 bases). Trimming left V 0 bases short and J 8 bases short, with 15 bases between. This CDR3 is 15 amino acids long. The germline V gene has CDR1 SGDLS and CDR2 YYNGEE. This CDR3 reads CASSVGRGASEPQHF. The CDR3 region has the DNA TGTGCCAGCAGCGTAGGGAGGGGAGCCTCGGAGCCCCAGCATTTT.

The table lists this clone with a count of one. The V call is TRBV5-5, the J call TRBJ1-1, with a weak D call TRBD1 (5 bases). Trimming stripped 4 bases from V and 4 bases from J, with 17 bases between. Germline assignment: CDR1 SGHKS and CDR2 YYEKEE (reference sequence). The CDR3 contains 15 residues. This CDR3 reads CASSINAGRSTEAFF. For the CDR3, the DNA is TGTGCCAGCAGCATCAACGCAGGGCGGAGCACTGAAGCTTTCTTT.